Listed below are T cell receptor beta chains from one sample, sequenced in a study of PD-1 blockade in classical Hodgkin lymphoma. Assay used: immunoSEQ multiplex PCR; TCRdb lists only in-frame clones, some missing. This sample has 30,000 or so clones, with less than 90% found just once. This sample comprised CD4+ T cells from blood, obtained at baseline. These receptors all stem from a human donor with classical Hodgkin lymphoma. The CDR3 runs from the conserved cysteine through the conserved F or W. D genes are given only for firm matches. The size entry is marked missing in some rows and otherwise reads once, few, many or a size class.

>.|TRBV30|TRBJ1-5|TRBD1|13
TGTGCCTGGGGGACAGGGAGATATCAGCCCCAGCATTTT
CAWGTGRYQPQHF
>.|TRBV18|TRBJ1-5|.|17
TGTGCCAGCTCACCAAAATCCAGCAGGGAAGGCAATCAGCCCCAGCATTTT
CASSPKSSREGNQPQHF
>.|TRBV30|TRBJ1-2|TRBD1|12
TGTGCCTGGAGGACAGGGTTGGTAGGCTACACCTTC
CAWRTGLVGYTF
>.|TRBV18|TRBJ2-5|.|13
TGTGCCAGCTCACTTTTTGACGCGGAGACCCAGTACTTC
CASSLFDAETQYF
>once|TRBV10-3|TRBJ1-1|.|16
TGTGCCATCAGTGAGTCGGCTGTTGCGCTGAACACTGAAGCTTTCTTT
CAISESAVALNTEAFF
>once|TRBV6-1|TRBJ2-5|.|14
TGTGCCAGCAGTAAGGACAGAAACCAAGAGACCCAGTACTTC
CASSKDRNQETQYF
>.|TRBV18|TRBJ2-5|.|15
TGTGCCAGCTCACCTCTTAGGGCCGGCCAAGAGACCCAGTACTTC
CASSPLRAGQETQYF
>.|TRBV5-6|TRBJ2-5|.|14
TGTGCCAGCAGCTTGTTCGCAGGGAAAGAGACCCAGTACTTC
CASSLFAGKETQYF
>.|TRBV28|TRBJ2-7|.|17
TGTGCCAGCAGTGTGGACAGCTTCCTACGATCCTCCTACGAGCAGTACTTC
CASSVDSFLRSSYEQYF
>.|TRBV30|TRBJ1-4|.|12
TGTGCCTCCGCCAGGGTTGAGGAAAAACTGTTTTTT
CASARVEEKLFF
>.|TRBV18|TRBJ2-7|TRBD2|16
TGTGCCAGCTCACCAACCGGTTTGCTAGCGGGAGGCGAGCAGTACTTC
CASSPTGLLAGGEQYF
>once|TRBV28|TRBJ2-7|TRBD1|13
TGTGCCAGTAGTGACAGGGGGCTTTCCGAGCAGTACTTC
CASSDRGLSEQYF
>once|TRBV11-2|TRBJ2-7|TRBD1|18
TGTGCCAGCAGCTCAACTAACCGAGACAGGGGAAAGGGATACGAGCAGTACTTC
CASSSTNRDRGKGYEQYF